This TCR beta chain was retrieved from a study of Ad26.COV2.S vaccination and SARS-CoV-2 variants. In the study overall: Intramuscularly, Ad26.COV2.S was given either once or twice, 56 days apart. Notes on the study in general: People given the vaccine had a wider spike-specific TCR breadth than placebo recipients did.

Specified treatment: about 20 received Ad26.COV2.S at low or high dose, single or two shots; a few received placebo; per-sample allocation not given. Repertoires come from day 63 after the first vaccine or placebo injection. Points on this clone: Antigen unknown.

Per the germline V gene, CDR1 is SGHRS and CDR2 is YFSETQ. V was cut by 0 bases and J by 3 bases, with 13 bases left in between. This CDR3 comprises 16 residues. Using immunoSEQ multiplex PCR, the repertoire was profiled, and TCRdb retains in-frame clones only, with some absent. The sample consists of some 390,000 clones, roughly nine tenths of them appearing once. Sequencing was performed on peripheral blood, taken in a trial of Ad26.COV2.S vaccine versus placebo. The gene calls are TRBV5-1 and TRBJ1-3; D may be TRBD1 (6 bases). The sequence was collected from a person aged 18 to 59 who received the Ad26.COV2.S COVID-19 vaccine or a placebo. CDR3 in amino acids: CASSLAGARYGNTIYF. CDR3 DNA: TGCGCCAGCAGCTTGGCAGGGGCGCGGTATGGAAACACCATATATTTT.